These T cell receptor beta chains were read from a single sample in a study of blood T cells in healthy people across ages. TCRdb itself ran the 5' RACE reads through MiXCR, one entry per CDR3 protein. The sample yields about 830,000 distinct CDR3 sequences, around 68% seen once. Material: blood. The receptors were gathered from a man younger than 40 in good health. The CDR3 runs from the conserved cysteine through the conserved F or W. Each record gives: V gene, J gene, D gene, clone size, CDR3 DNA, CDR3 protein. D genes are given only for firm matches. Some rows mark clone size as missing; the rest say once, few, many or name a class of expanded clone.

v_gene: TRBV29-1
j_gene: TRBJ1-3
d_gene: TRBD1
abundance: NA
CDR3nt: TGCAGCGTTGACGACGGGACAGCAAGTGGAAACACCATATATTTT
CDR3aa: CSVDDGTASGNTIYF

v_gene: TRBV20-1
j_gene: TRBJ2-3
d_gene: NA
abundance: NA
CDR3nt: TGCAGTGCGCAAGGACAGAGGAACACAGATACGCAGTATTTT
CDR3aa: CSAQGQRNTDTQYF

v_gene: TRBV9
j_gene: TRBJ2-7
d_gene: TRBD1
abundance: NA
CDR3nt: TGTGCCAGCAGCTGGACAGGGATCCCTCTAGACGAGCAGTACTTC
CDR3aa: CASSWTGIPLDEQYF

v_gene: TRBV4-3
j_gene: TRBJ2-7
d_gene: NA
abundance: NA
CDR3nt: TGCGCCAGCAGCCAAGATTTGGACACTCGCTACGAGCAGTACTTC
CDR3aa: CASSQDLDTRYEQYF

v_gene: TRBV20-1
j_gene: TRBJ1-1
d_gene: NA
abundance: NA
CDR3nt: TGCAGGACGGGGACAGAAGCTTTCTTT
CDR3aa: CRTGTEAFF

v_gene: TRBV9
j_gene: TRBJ2-3
d_gene: TRBD2
abundance: NA
CDR3nt: TGTGCCAGCAGCGTAGGAGGTAGCGGGGCGAGCACAGATACGCAGTATTTT
CDR3aa: CASSVGGSGASTDTQYF

v_gene: TRBV7-2
j_gene: TRBJ2-7
d_gene: NA
abundance: NA
CDR3nt: TGTGCCAGCAGCCTAGAGCTAGCGTTCTACGAGCAGTACTTC
CDR3aa: CASSLELAFYEQYF

v_gene: TRBV28
j_gene: TRBJ2-7
d_gene: TRBD1
abundance: NA
CDR3nt: TGTGCCAGCAGCCCGGCGGGACAGGGAGGTTACTACGAGCAGTACTTC
CDR3aa: CASSPAGQGGYYEQYF

v_gene: TRBV5-1
j_gene: TRBJ2-1
d_gene: TRBD1
abundance: few
CDR3nt: TGCGCCAGCACCCCGGACAGGGGGGGCTACAATGAGCAGTTCTTC
CDR3aa: CASTPDRGGYNEQFF

v_gene: TRBV10-3
j_gene: TRBJ1-2
d_gene: TRBD1
abundance: NA
CDR3nt: TGTGCCATCAGTGAGAATATGAGACAGGGAACCAACTATGGCTACACCTTC
CDR3aa: CAISENMRQGTNYGYTF

v_gene: TRBV20-1
j_gene: TRBJ2-7
d_gene: TRBD2
abundance: NA
CDR3nt: TGCAGTGCTAGAGATATTTCTAGCGGCTACGAGCAGTACTTC
CDR3aa: CSARDISSGYEQYF

v_gene: TRBV29-1
j_gene: TRBJ1-2
d_gene: NA
abundance: few
CDR3nt: TGCAGCGTTGAAACCGACCATTCTAACTATGGCTACACCTTC
CDR3aa: CSVETDHSNYGYTF

v_gene: TRBV14
j_gene: TRBJ2-7
d_gene: TRBD2
abundance: few
CDR3nt: TGTGCCAGCAGCCCCCTCACGGGAGGCGGCGAGCAGTACTTC
CDR3aa: CASSPLTGGGEQYF

v_gene: TRBV12-3/TRBV12-4
j_gene: TRBJ2-5
d_gene: TRBD1
abundance: NA
CDR3nt: TGTGCCAGCAGTTCCTGGGGACAGGGGAAAGCCCAGTACTTC
CDR3aa: CASSSWGQGKAQYF

v_gene: TRBV9
j_gene: TRBJ2-3
d_gene: NA
abundance: NA
CDR3nt: TGTGCCAGCAGCGTTTGGGGAGCAGTGACAGATACGCAGTATTTT
CDR3aa: CASSVWGAVTDTQYF

v_gene: TRBV14
j_gene: TRBJ2-3
d_gene: TRBD1
abundance: NA
CDR3nt: TGTGCCAGCAGCCAAATGACAGGGCAGGCGCAGTATTTT
CDR3aa: CASSQMTGQAQYF

v_gene: TRBV6-5
j_gene: TRBJ1-1
d_gene: NA
abundance: NA
CDR3nt: TGTGCCAGCAGGCCTCTTTCTGGGGACACTGAAGCTTTCTTT
CDR3aa: CASRPLSGDTEAFF

v_gene: TRBV12-3/TRBV12-4
j_gene: TRBJ2-7
d_gene: NA
abundance: NA
CDR3nt: TGTGCCAGCAGTTCAGGGTTCCACGAGCAGTACTTC
CDR3aa: CASSSGFHEQYF

v_gene: TRBV29-1
j_gene: TRBJ1-5
d_gene: NA
abundance: few
CDR3nt: TGCAGCGTTGAGGTCAGCCTGGATCAGCCCCAGCATTTT
CDR3aa: CSVEVSLDQPQHF

v_gene: TRBV28
j_gene: TRBJ2-5
d_gene: TRBD2
abundance: NA
CDR3nt: TGTGCCAGCAGTTTACGCCATAGCGGGGGCCCACAAGAGACCCAGTACTTC
CDR3aa: CASSLRHSGGPQETQYF

v_gene: TRBV6-6
j_gene: TRBJ2-7
d_gene: TRBD2
abundance: NA
CDR3nt: TGTGCCAGCAGTGGGGGACTAGCGGATACCTACGAGCAGTACTTC
CDR3aa: CASSGGLADTYEQYF

v_gene: TRBV6-5
j_gene: TRBJ2-7
d_gene: NA
abundance: once
CDR3nt: TGTGCCAGCAGTAGGACTGGGACGCACCACGAGCAGTACTTC
CDR3aa: CASSRTGTHHEQYF

v_gene: TRBV6-6
j_gene: TRBJ1-2
d_gene: TRBD1
abundance: few
CDR3nt: TGTGCCAGCAGTGCCACAGGGGACTATGGCTACACCTTC
CDR3aa: CASSATGDYGYTF

v_gene: TRBV18
j_gene: TRBJ2-3
d_gene: TRBD2
abundance: few
CDR3nt: TGTGCCAGCTCACCACCGGGACTAGCGGGCGGAGATACGCAGTATTTT
CDR3aa: CASSPPGLAGGDTQYF

v_gene: TRBV5-1
j_gene: TRBJ1-2
d_gene: NA
abundance: NA
CDR3nt: TGCGCCAGCAGCTTGGAGGGATCTCTCAACTATGGCTACACCTTC
CDR3aa: CASSLEGSLNYGYTF

v_gene: TRBV4-2
j_gene: TRBJ2-5
d_gene: NA
abundance: NA
CDR3nt: TGTGCCAGCAGCCAAGATCCTGGGGGAGAGACCCAGTACTTC
CDR3aa: CASSQDPGGETQYF

v_gene: TRBV10-3
j_gene: TRBJ2-2
d_gene: NA
abundance: NA
CDR3nt: TGTGCCATCAGTGCCCGGGCCCAGGACACCGGGGAGCTGTTTTTT
CDR3aa: CAISARAQDTGELFF

v_gene: TRBV4-1
j_gene: TRBJ2-1
d_gene: NA
abundance: NA
CDR3nt: TGCGCCAGTGCCCGGGCTCCGGGAAATGAGCAGTTCTTC
CDR3aa: CASARAPGNEQFF

v_gene: TRBV20-1
j_gene: TRBJ2-3
d_gene: NA
abundance: NA
CDR3nt: TGCAGTGCTAGAGGAATGCGGGGATATCCCACAGATACGCAGTATTTT
CDR3aa: CSARGMRGYPTDTQYF

v_gene: TRBV11-2
j_gene: TRBJ2-7
d_gene: NA
abundance: NA
CDR3nt: TGTGCCAGCAGCCAAGGGTATGCCGGCTACGAGCAGTACTTC
CDR3aa: CASSQGYAGYEQYF

v_gene: TRBV6-5
j_gene: TRBJ2-3
d_gene: NA
abundance: NA
CDR3nt: TGTGCCAGCAGTTACTCCATAGTGAGCACAGATACGCAGTATTTT
CDR3aa: CASSYSIVSTDTQYF

v_gene: TRBV7-9
j_gene: TRBJ2-5
d_gene: TRBD1
abundance: NA
CDR3nt: TGTGCCAGCAGCGATGGGTTGGGACAGGGAGAGACCCAGTACTTC
CDR3aa: CASSDGLGQGETQYF

v_gene: TRBV20-1
j_gene: TRBJ2-5
d_gene: TRBD2
abundance: NA
CDR3nt: TGCAGCGGGGGGGAGATACAAGAGACCCAGTACTTC
CDR3aa: CSGGEIQETQYF

v_gene: TRBV2
j_gene: TRBJ1-2
d_gene: NA
abundance: few
CDR3nt: TGTGCCAGGGGGCAGGTCTATGGCTACACCTTC
CDR3aa: CARGQVYGYTF

v_gene: TRBV12-3/TRBV12-4
j_gene: TRBJ2-3
d_gene: NA
abundance: NA
CDR3nt: TGTGCCAGCAGCCCCCGTGACAGAGTTAATCCAGATGCGGAGTATTTT
CDR3aa: CASSPRDRVNPDAEYF

v_gene: TRBV5-1
j_gene: TRBJ2-7
d_gene: NA
abundance: NA
CDR3nt: TGCGCCAGCAGCGAACCCGGGACAAATTACGAGCAGTACTTC
CDR3aa: CASSEPGTNYEQYF

v_gene: TRBV5-1
j_gene: TRBJ2-4
d_gene: TRBD1
abundance: NA
CDR3nt: TGCGCCAGCAGCTTGGGGGCCCGACAGGGGATGGGGGACATTCAGTACTTC
CDR3aa: CASSLGARQGMGDIQYF

v_gene: TRBV2
j_gene: TRBJ2-1
d_gene: TRBD2
abundance: NA
CDR3nt: TGTGCCAGCACCCTGTGGGGGGGACTAGCGGGGGTACCTAATGAGCAGTTCTTC
CDR3aa: CASTLWGGLAGVPNEQFF

v_gene: TRBV7-2
j_gene: TRBJ2-3
d_gene: NA
abundance: NA
CDR3nt: TGTGCCAGCAGCCTTAGCCGACAGCGCACAGATACGCAGTATTTT
CDR3aa: CASSLSRQRTDTQYF

v_gene: TRBV12-3/TRBV12-4
j_gene: TRBJ2-4
d_gene: NA
abundance: few
CDR3nt: TGTGCCAGCAGTTTAGCGGGGAGGGCCAAAAACATTCAGTACTTC
CDR3aa: CASSLAGRAKNIQYF